A single T cell receptor beta chain is shown here with its context. Its antigen remains unidentified. The sample comes from a study of cytomegalovirus exposure and HLA in healthy donors. Study-level points and caveats: Later examination showed HLA-associated TCR beta chains had greater clonal expansion than equally common others. It was taken for granted in presence/absence analyses that sequencing depth across donors was roughly uniform.

Both 60 Vbeta primers and 13 Jbeta primers went into the PCR. Generated by immunoSEQ multiplex PCR, the TCRdb table keeps only in-frame clones and is missing some. The table records 72,000 or so clones, 70% to 75% of them present only once. The V end was cut by 7 bases, the J end by 7 bases, with 14 bases between. CDR1 and CDR2 from the germline V gene are MNHNS and SASEGT. CDR3 length equals 13 residues. This chain uses TRBV6-1 with TRBJ2-1; maybe TRBD1 (5 bases). Sequenced: PBMCs. This sequence originates from a human donor in good health. The CDR3 reads CASTPIAGNEQFF. CDR3 DNA: TGTGCCAGCACCCCGATTGCAGGGAATGAGCAGTTCTTC.